This T cell receptor beta chain was sequenced in a study of T-cell reconstitution after alpha-beta-depleted transplantation in children. Germline V gene data show CDR1 as SGHKS and CDR2 as YYEKEE (reference sequence). CDR3 size: 16 residues. The V and J ends lost 1 base and 0 bases respectively, with 13 bases between them. Many counts were recorded for this clonotype. Molecular barcoding with unique molecular identifiers was used for the TCRbeta library. TCRdb re-derived calls from the PCR reads in MiXCR, one entry per CDR3 protein. The table shows 490,000 or so distinct CDR3 sequences, with around 13% occurring only once.

The TCR sequence derives from a human donor who donated a stem cell graft to a child with combined immunodeficiency. This material consisted of PBMCs from the stem cell graft donor, taken from the stem cell graft. The rearrangement links TRBV5-5 to TRBJ1-1; the D gene is possibly TRBD1 (5 bases). In nucleotides, the CDR3 is TGTGCCAGCAGCTTGACGGCAGGGCCCATGAACACTGAAGCTTTCTTT. Translating gives CASSLTAGPMNTEAFF.